What follows are 27 T cell receptor beta chains derived from one specimen sequenced in a study of cytomegalovirus exposure and HLA in healthy donors. PCR involved 60 Vbeta and 13 Jbeta primers. Some clones are missing from TCRdb's copy, which holds only in-frame ones; the method was immunoSEQ multiplex PCR. The sample yields around 200,000 clones, over 65% seen once. Sequenced input: PBMCs. These receptors were collected from a woman in her fifties or sixties in good health and CMV-seropositive.

The rearrangement joins TRBV19 to TRBJ1-4; TRBD1 matches at 9 bases. Trimming took 0 bases from V and 0 from J; bases not matched to a gene: 8. Germline assignment: CDR1 LNHDA and CDR2 SQIVND (reference sequence). CDR3 size: 19 residues. The DNA of the CDR3 is TGTGCCAGTAGTATAGACCTGGGACAGGGAGGGGCAACTAATGAAAAACTGTTTTTT. Its protein is CASSIDLGQGGATNEKLFF.

Remarks on this clone: At one end, the junction sequence differs from germline, possibly due to a read error. V gene TRBV7-9 combines with J gene TRBJ2-7; 7 positions match TRBD1. The germline CDR1 and CDR2 sequences are SEHNR and FQNEAQ (reference sequence). The CDR3 sequence is 12 residues long. CDR3 coding DNA: TGTTCCAGCAGCGACAGGGTGCACGAGCAGTACTTC. Residues: CSSSDRVHEQYF. Full variable domain (missing parts from reference TRBV7-9 and TRBJ2-7): DTGVSQNPRHKITKRGQNVTFRCDPISEHNRLYWYRQTLGQGPEFLTYFQNEAQLEKSRLLSDRFSAERPKGSFSTLEIQRTEQGDSAMYLCSSSDRVHEQYFGPGTRLTVT.

This chain connects TRBV13 to TRBJ2-1; 8 bases line up with TRBD2. Germline CDR1 PRHDT, CDR2 FYEKMQ (reference sequence). Losses at the gene ends were 4 bases for V and 1 base for J; bases not matched to a gene: 24. The CDR3 loop spans 22 amino acids. The CDR3 DNA follows: TGTGCCAGCAGCTCCCTAGGTGGGGACGGGGCGGGGGGAATCTCGTCCTACAATGAGCAGTTCTTC. This encodes CASSSLGGDGAGGISSYNEQFF.

This chain connects TRBV6-5 to TRBJ2-7; D call uncertain. Germline V gene data show CDR1 as MNHEY and CDR2 as SVGAGI. CDR3 length: 12 amino acids. The ends were cut back, 4 bases at V and 2 bases at J, with 6 bases in the middle. As DNA, the CDR3 is TGTGCCAGCAGTTCCAATGCCTACGAGCAGTACTTC. Its translation is CASSSNAYEQYF.

J is TRBJ2-1 and V is TRBV6-1; TRBD1 matches at 8 bases. CDR3 length equals 15 residues. Germline trimming cut 5 bases from V and 5 bases from J; bases unmatched to any gene: 8. Germline lookup yields CDR1 MNHNS and CDR2 SASEGT. The CDR3 region is CASSPWGQANNEQFF. The CDR3 DNA reads TGTGCCAGCAGTCCCTGGGGACAGGCTAACAATGAGCAGTTCTTC.

J is TRBJ2-1 and V is TRBV28, with 14 bases matching TRBD2. CDR3 length equals 16 residues. V shed 5 bases, J shed 8 bases, and the junction held 8 bases outside the gene matches. Looked up from germline, CDR1 is MDHEN and CDR2 is SYDVKM. Here the CDR3 reads CASSPTSGGAEDEQFF. The CDR3 DNA sequence: TGTGCCAGCAGTCCGACTAGCGGGGGGGCTGAGGATGAGCAGTTCTTC.

This chain links TRBV5-1 with TRBJ2-5; D possibly corresponds to TRBD2 (6 bases). Germline CDR1 reads SGHRS; CDR2 reads YFSETQ. V lost 3 bases and J lost 0, with 12 bases in between. The CDR3 sequence is 15 residues long. The CDR3 spells CASSSTRGDQETQYF. Written as DNA, the CDR3 is TGCGCCAGCAGCTCAACCCGCGGGGACCAAGAGACCCAGTACTTC.

V usage is TRBV5-4 and J usage is TRBJ1-1; weak D call: TRBD1 (5 bases). Between the trimmed V and J ends, which lost 4 bases and 1 base, there was a span of 8 bases. Germline V CDR1 and CDR2: SGHNT, YYREEE (reference sequence). The CDR3 has 13 amino acids. CDR3 sequence reads: CASSQTENTEAFF. The CDR3 nucleotides read TGTGCCAGCAGCCAGACAGAGAACACTGAAGCTTTCTTT.

The CDR3 sequence: CSARQYGYTF. The CDR3 DNA is TGCAGTGCTAGGCAGTATGGCTACACCTTC. The V call is TRBV20-1, the J call TRBJ1-2; D call uncertain. The CDR3 runs 10 residues. V was trimmed by 3 bases and J by 5 bases, leaving 4 bases between them. Germline V gene sequence: CDR1 DFQATT, CDR2 SNEGSKA (reference sequence).

V and J are TRBV28 and TRBJ2-2; D is uncertain. The CDR3 covers 15 residues. Germline V CDR1 and CDR2: MDHEN, SYDVKM. V was shortened by 6 bases and J by 1 base, with 12 bases between the two germline ends. CDR3 sequence reads: CASSGADKNTGELFF. CDR3 in DNA: TGTGCCAGCAGCGGCGCCGACAAGAACACCGGGGAGCTGTTTTTT.

This chain uses TRBV6-4 with TRBJ2-3, with unresolved D. The CDR3 has 14 residues. Trimming cost V 6 bases and J 0 bases, with 10 bases left between them. The V gene's germline CDR1 is MRHNA and CDR2 SNTAGT. Here the CDR3 reads CASRSDASTDTQYF. The CDR3 DNA is TGTGCCAGCAGGAGCGACGCTAGCACAGATACGCAGTATTTT.

The chain carries TRBV4-1 and TRBJ2-7, with 10 positions matching TRBD2. Germline CDR1 is MGHRA and CDR2 is YSYEKL. CDR3 length: 15 amino acids. V gave up 1 base and J gave up 7 bases; unmatched junction bases: 7. CDR3 in DNA: TGCGCCAGCAGCCAAGGCCGGCTAGCGGGGGTTGAGCAGTACTTC. This gives the protein CASSQGRLAGVEQYF.

This sequence joins TRBV7-2 and TRBJ2-7; 11 bases align to TRBD1. The V segment lost 5 bases and the J segment 5 bases; nucleotides outside the gene matches: 11. Per germline, CDR1 SGHTA and CDR2 FQGNSA. This CDR3 region has 16 residues. CDR3 bases: TGTGCCAGCAGCACCAAGTCCGGGACAGGGGGACACGAGCAGTACTTC. It codes for CASSTKSGTGGHEQYF. Together with reference TRBV7-2 and TRBJ2-7, the CDR3 gives the full variable domain: GAGVSQSPSNKVTEKGKDVELRCDPISGHTALYWYRQSLGQGLEFLIYFQGNSAPDKSGLPSDRFSAERTGGSVSTLTIQRTQQEDSAVYLCASSTKSGTGGHEQYFGPGTRLTVT.

The chain combines TRBV10-3 with TRBJ1-2; no clear D. The V end lost 3 bases, the J end lost 7 bases, and 12 bases lay between the germline ends. This CDR3 is 13 amino acids long. CDR1 is ENHRY, CDR2 SYGVKD, per germline. The CDR3 is CAISDGPGSGYTF. CDR3 nucleotide sequence: TGTGCCATCAGTGATGGTCCGGGTTCTGGCTACACCTTC.

This chain connects TRBV7-9 to TRBJ2-7; D call uncertain. This CDR3 is built from 14 residues. V gave up 1 base and J gave up 0 bases, with 7 bases separating them. From germline, CDR1 is SEHNR and CDR2 FQNEAQ (reference sequence). The CDR3 sequence: CASSLERSSYEQYF. DNA of the CDR3: TGTGCCAGCAGCTTAGAGAGGAGCTCCTACGAGCAGTACTTC. The full variable domain, in which reference TRBV7-9 and TRBJ2-7 provide the parts outside the CDR3, is DTGVSQNPRHKITKRGQNVTFRCDPISEHNRLYWYRQTLGQGPEFLTYFQNEAQLEKSRLLSDRFSAERPKGSFSTLEIQRTEQGDSAMYLCASSLERSSYEQYFGPGTRLTVT.

J is TRBJ2-5 and V is TRBV5-3; D not certain. TRBV5-3 is an ORF, and what it does is uncertain. The CDR3 totals 11 residues. The V end lost 6 bases, the J end lost 6 bases, and 9 bases lay between the germline ends. The CDR3 loop reads CARTPRQTQYF. CDR3 bases: TGTGCCAGAACGCCGCGGCAGACCCAGTACTTC.

The chain has TRBV7-6 and TRBJ2-3; 7 bases agree with TRBD2. With V trimmed by 3 bases and J by 1 base, 7 bases remained unmatched. CDR3 size: 16 residues. Germline V gene data show CDR1 as SGHVS and CDR2 as FNYEAQ. The CDR3 sequence is CASSFSRGDRTDTQYF. In nucleotides, the CDR3 is TGTGCCAGCAGCTTTTCTCGGGGGGACCGCACAGATACGCAGTATTTT.

This clone was picked up a small number of times. The chain recombines TRBV4-3 with TRBJ1-6; no reliable D call. The CDR3 totals 15 residues. Germline assignment: CDR1 LGHNA and CDR2 YSLEER. Trimming stripped 0 bases from V and 7 bases from J, with 10 bases between. The CDR3 nucleotides read TGCGCCAGCAGCCAAGAACCAGATCGCAATTCACCCCTCCACTTT. This sequence encodes CASSQEPDRNSPLHF.

The chain is built from TRBV4-1 and TRBJ1-5; TRBD1 is a possible D gene (5 bases). Germline CDR1 reads MGHRA; CDR2 reads YSYEKL. The CDR3 runs to 15 residues. Trimming took off 0 bases at V and 6 bases at J, with 12 bases between the two ends. DNA of the CDR3: TGCGCCAGCAGCCAAGATATGGGGGGAGGTCAGCCCCAGCATTTT. Residues: CASSQDMGGGQPQHF.

The chain couples TRBV19 to TRBJ1-2, with D perhaps TRBD1 (5 bases). CDR1 and CDR2 (germline): LNHDA, SQIVND (reference sequence). The V and J ends lost 6 bases and 1 base respectively, with 12 bases between them. This CDR3 is 14 amino acids long. The CDR3 DNA reads TGTGCCAGTAGACCCTTGGACATTAACTATGGCTACACCTTC. Its protein product is CASRPLDINYGYTF.

V and J are TRBV7-6 and TRBJ2-2; D perhaps matches TRBD2 (6 bases). Between the trimmed V and J ends, which lost 5 bases and 5 bases, there was a span of 12 bases. This CDR3 contains 14 residues. The germline gives CDR1 SGHVS, CDR2 FNYEAQ. CDR3 amino acids: CASSLEGGTGELFF. Here the CDR3 DNA reads TGTGCCAGCAGCCTCGAGGGAGGAACCGGGGAGCTGTTTTTT.

V gene TRBV7-2 combines with J gene TRBJ2-2; 9 positions agree with TRBD1. The trim removed 1 base at V and 4 bases at J, leaving 4 bases unmatched. The CDR3 covers 16 residues. The germline CDR1 and CDR2 sequences are SGHTA and FQGNSA. The CDR3 loop reads CASSLGTGVGTGELFF. CDR3 nucleotide sequence: TGTGCCAGCAGCTTAGGGACAGGGGTTGGCACCGGGGAGCTGTTTTTT.

The V call is TRBV19, the J call TRBJ1-2; 9 positions agree with TRBD1. The CDR3 spans 14 residues. Germline V gene lookup returns CDR1 LNHDA and CDR2 SQIVND (reference sequence). J lost 0 bases, V lost 6 bases, and 2 bases had no gene match. This CDR3 is CASSGQGTNYGYTF. The CDR3 DNA sequence: TGTGCCAGTAGCGGACAGGGGACTAACTATGGCTACACCTTC.

The sample holds one count of this clone. V usage is TRBV5-1 and J usage is TRBJ2-7, with TRBD2 as a possible D gene (6 bases). CDR3 length: 15 residues. Trimming shortened V by 0 bases and J by 0 bases, and 10 bases separated the two germline ends. CDR1 is SGHRS and CDR2 is YFSETQ in the germline V gene. Here the CDR3 DNA reads TGCGCCAGCAGCTTGGAGGTGGGGGGCTCCTACGAGCAGTACTTC. The encoded protein is CASSLEVGGSYEQYF.

This chain joins TRBV1 and TRBJ2-2; the table gives TRBD2 as D, unverified against the DNA. TRBV1 is shown as a pseudogene. This CDR3 has 17 residues. CDR3 nucleotides: TGCACCAGCACCCCTACCGGACTAGCGGGGAACACCGGGGAGCTGTTTTTT. It is translated as CTSTPTGLAGNTGELFF.

This sequence joins TRBV7-9 and TRBJ1-2; D gene uncertain. V lost 3 bases to trimming and J lost 4 bases, with 12 bases between them. Germline lookup yields CDR1 SEHNR and CDR2 FQNEAQ (reference sequence). The CDR3 is 14 amino acids. The CDR3 protein is CASSLAAMVYGYTF. CDR3 bases: TGTGCCAGCAGCTTGGCTGCAATGGTCTATGGCTACACCTTC.

The chain recombines TRBV5-6 with TRBJ2-2, with D tentatively TRBD2 (5 bases). V shed 1 base and J shed 4 bases, with 14 bases lying between them. The CDR3 sequence is 16 residues long. The germline V gene encodes CDR1 SGHDT and CDR2 YYEEEE. In DNA, the CDR3 is TGTGCCAGCAGCTTGTTCGGAGGTTTGAGCACCGGGGAGCTGTTTTTT. Translating gives CASSLFGGLSTGELFF.